Presented here are 17 T cell receptor beta chains from one specimen sequenced in a study of T cell responses to AZD1222 COVID-19 vaccine. The table came from immunoSEQ multiplex PCR; TCRdb's copy has only in-frame clones and leaves some out. The sample gives 100,000 to 150,000 clones, more than 70% of which show up once; roughly 1.4% is in the top ten. The sample in question was peripheral blood, obtained on day 0 of AZD1222 vaccination. Source of these receptors: an adult in good health.

The V and J genes are TRBV5-1 and TRBJ1-1; the D is unclear. This CDR3 is 13 amino acids long. The V gene lost 4 bases and the J gene lost 0 bases, with 7 bases spanning the gap. Germline V gene data show CDR1 as SGHRS and CDR2 as YFSETQ. CDR3 DNA sequence: TGCGCCAGCAGCCCTCAGCTGAACACTGAAGCTTTCTTT. This translates into CASSPQLNTEAFF.

This clone has just a few counts. The chain couples TRBV27 to TRBJ2-7, with 7 bases lining up with TRBD2. V shed 9 bases, J shed 4 bases, and the junction held 12 bases outside the gene matches. From germline, CDR1 is MNHEY and CDR2 SMNVEV (reference sequence). The CDR3 length is 14 residues. The CDR3 DNA is TGTGCCAGTGCGGTCGGGAGGTTCTTTTACGAGCAGTACTTC. Translation gives CASAVGRFFYEQYF.

This clone was detected only once. This chain uses TRBV28 with TRBJ1-5; 9 bases agree with TRBD1. This CDR3 region has 13 residues. The germline gives CDR1 MDHEN, CDR2 SYDVKM. J gave up 7 bases and V 6 bases, and 4 bases lay outside the gene matches. Here the CDR3 reads CASSTGGGQPQHF. CDR3 nucleotide sequence: TGTGCCAGCAGCACAGGGGGCGGACAGCCCCAGCATTTT. Supplemented by reference TRBV28 and TRBJ1-5, the full variable domain reads DVKVTQSSRYLVKRTGEKVFLECVQDMDHENMFWYRQDPGLGLRLIYFSYDVKMKEKGDIPEGYSVSREKKERFSLILESASTNQTSMYLCASSTGGGQPQHFGDGTRLSIL.

The chain has TRBV11-3 and TRBJ2-1, with D maybe TRBD2 (6 bases). Germline loops: CDR1 SGHNT, CDR2 YENEEA. CDR3 length: 15 amino acids. Trimming removed 5 bases at V and 5 bases at J, with 16 bases between. CDR3 bases: TGTGCCAGCAGCCTCCTGGGGGGTACAGACAATGAGCAGTTCTTC. It codes for CASSLLGGTDNEQFF.

The gene calls are TRBV7-9 and TRBJ2-7; 7 bases match TRBD1. The CDR3 is made up of 17 amino acids. Germline V CDR1 and CDR2: SEHNR, FQNEAQ (reference sequence). V lost 1 base and J lost 5; bases outside the gene matches: 14. The CDR3 is CASSLDSLDRDLDEQYF. The CDR3 DNA reads TGTGCCAGCAGCTTAGATTCCCTTGACAGGGATCTCGACGAGCAGTACTTC.

J is TRBJ2-7 and V is TRBV6-2 or TRBV6-3; TRBD2 aligns across 13 bases. The CDR3 sequence is 14 residues long. With 6 bases clipped from V and 6 bases from J, the junction kept 5 bases outside the gene matches. Germline V lookup: CDR1 MNHEY, CDR2 SVGEGT. CDR3 nucleotide sequence: TGTGCCAGCAGCAAACGGACTAGCGGGAGCGAGCAGTACTTC. Translating gives CASSKRTSGSEQYF.

This rearrangement joins TRBV4-2 to TRBJ2-7; D uncertain. Trimming removed 1 base from V and 0 bases from J, with 13 bases in between. CDR3 size: 16 residues. Germline V gene sequence: CDR1 LGHNA, CDR2 YNFKEQ. The CDR3 nucleotides read TGTGCCAGCAGCCAAGCTCTAGTCCTCAGCTCCTACGAGCAGTACTTC. It translates to CASSQALVLSSYEQYF.

The rearrangement links TRBV4-1 to TRBJ2-7; D is perhaps TRBD1 (7 bases). The CDR3 length is 15 residues. In germline, CDR1 is MGHRA, CDR2 YSYEKL. The V gene lost 3 bases and the J gene lost 4 bases, with 16 bases spanning the gap. In DNA form, the CDR3 reads TGCGCCAGCAGCCACGGCCCCAGGGGGGCATACGAGCAGTACTTC. It yields the protein CASSHGPRGAYEQYF.

CDR3 nucleotides: TGTGCCAGCAGCCAGCAGAGGACTAGCAGCCACGAGCAGTACTTC. Translating gives CASSQQRTSSHEQYF. This chain joins TRBV7-2 and TRBJ2-7; 8 nucleotides line up with TRBD2. Looked up from germline, CDR1 is SGHTA and CDR2 is FQGNSA. This CDR3 contains 15 residues. J gave up 5 bases and V 5 bases, and 11 bases lay outside the gene matches.

The chain uses TRBV7-3 and TRBJ2-1; 11 bases are shared with TRBD2. The CDR3 is 16 residues long. Germline lookup yields CDR1 SGHTA and CDR2 FQGTGA. With V trimmed by 5 bases and J by 5 bases, 8 bases remained unmatched. The CDR3 spells CASSAGLAENNNEQFF. DNA of the CDR3: TGTGCCAGCAGCGCGGGACTAGCGGAAAATAACAATGAGCAGTTCTTC.

This clone is a singleton in its sample. The V call is TRBV7-9, the J call TRBJ2-1; 7 nucleotides line up with TRBD2. The length of the CDR3 is 12 residues. J lost 9 bases, V lost 5 bases, and 4 bases had no gene match. The germline V gene has CDR1 SEHNR and CDR2 FQNEAQ (reference sequence). The CDR3 DNA reads as TGTGCCAGCAGCCCCAGCGGGGTTGAGCAGTTCTTC. This codes for CASSPSGVEQFF.

This clone was observed once. The chain recombines TRBV5-1 with TRBJ2-1; 9 positions match TRBD2. Germline trimming cut 4 bases from V and 2 bases from J; bases unmatched to any gene: 10. The CDR3 consists of 17 residues. Looked up from germline, CDR1 is SGHRS and CDR2 is YFSETQ. Here the CDR3 reads CASSPEKLAGTYNEQFF. The DNA of the CDR3 is TGCGCCAGCAGCCCTGAAAAACTAGCGGGTACCTACAATGAGCAGTTCTTC.

This clone came up once. The V and J genes are TRBV7-8 and TRBJ2-2, with 9 bases identical to TRBD2. CDR3 length: 15 residues. V trimming: 4 bases; J trimming: 12 bases; junction bases outside the gene matches: 12. Germline CDR1 reads SGHVS; CDR2 reads FQNEAQ. The DNA for the CDR3 is TGTGCCAGCAGCTCGACTAGCGGTCGATGGGAAAAGCTGTTTTTT. Amino acids: CASSSTSGRWEKLFF.

The chain is built from TRBV4-1 and TRBJ2-1; 11 nucleotides match TRBD2. Germline lookup yields CDR1 MGHRA and CDR2 YSYEKL. The CDR3 contains 16 residues. Trimming at V came to 3 bases and at J to 1 base, leaving 2 bases not matched to a gene. CDR3 amino acids: CASSHVAGGSYNEQFF. The CDR3, as DNA: TGCGCCAGCAGCCACGTAGCGGGAGGGTCCTACAATGAGCAGTTCTTC.

V usage is TRBV5-4 and J usage is TRBJ1-1, with D possibly being TRBD1 (5 bases). Trimming took off 4 bases at V and 1 base at J, with 14 bases between the two ends. The CDR3 runs 15 residues. Germline loops: CDR1 SGHNT, CDR2 YYREEE (reference sequence). The CDR3 here is CASSGPGPWNTEAFF. The DNA for the CDR3 is TGTGCCAGCAGCGGGCCGGGACCGTGGAACACTGAAGCTTTCTTT.

This sequence joins TRBV18 and TRBJ1-6, with 8 bases aligning to TRBD1. This CDR3 is built from 14 residues. The V gene's germline CDR1 is KGHSH and CDR2 LQKENI. After removal of 6 bases from V and 9 bases from J, the junction contained 7 bases not matched to a gene. Here the CDR3 reads CASSRDRNSSPLHF. The DNA for the CDR3 is TGTGCCAGCTCTCGGGACAGGAATTCTTCACCCCTCCACTTT. The whole variable domain, filled in from reference TRBV18 and TRBJ1-6, reads NAGVMQNPRHLVRRRGQEARLRCSPMKGHSHVYWYRQLPEEGLKFMVYLQKENIIDESGMPKERFSAEFPKEGPSILRIQQVVRGDSAAYFCASSRDRNSSPLHFGNGTRLTVT.

This rearrangement joins TRBV28 to TRBJ2-7; D remains unclear. The length of the CDR3 is 15 residues. V was trimmed by 2 bases and J by 2 bases, leaving 13 bases between them. Germline V lookup: CDR1 MDHEN, CDR2 SYDVKM. CDR3: CASSLIAEYTYEQYF. The CDR3 DNA reads as TGTGCCAGCAGTTTAATCGCAGAGTATACCTACGAGCAGTACTTC.